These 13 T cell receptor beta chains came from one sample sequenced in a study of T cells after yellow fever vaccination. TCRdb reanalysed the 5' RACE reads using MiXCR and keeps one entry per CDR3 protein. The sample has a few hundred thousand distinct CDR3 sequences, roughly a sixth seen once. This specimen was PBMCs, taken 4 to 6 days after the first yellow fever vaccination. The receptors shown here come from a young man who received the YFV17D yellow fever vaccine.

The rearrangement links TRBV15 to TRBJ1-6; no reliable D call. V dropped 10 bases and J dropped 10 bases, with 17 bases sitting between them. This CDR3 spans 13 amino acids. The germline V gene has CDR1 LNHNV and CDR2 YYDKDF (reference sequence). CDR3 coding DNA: TGTGCCATCTCGTCCGGCTCGGGGTCACCCCTCCACTTT. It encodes CAISSGSGSPLHF.

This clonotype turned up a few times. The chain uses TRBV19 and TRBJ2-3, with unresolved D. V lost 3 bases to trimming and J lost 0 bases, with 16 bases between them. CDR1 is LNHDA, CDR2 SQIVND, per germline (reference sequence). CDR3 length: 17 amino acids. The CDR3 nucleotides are TGTGCCAGTAGTATCCATCGGGCGCACCAAAGCACAGATACGCAGTATTTT. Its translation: CASSIHRAHQSTDTQYF.

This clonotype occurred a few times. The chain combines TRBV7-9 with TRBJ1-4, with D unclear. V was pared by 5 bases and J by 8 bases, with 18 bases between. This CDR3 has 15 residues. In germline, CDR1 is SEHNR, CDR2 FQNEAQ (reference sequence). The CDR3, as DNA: TGTGCCAGCAGCACACCTAAAGGAGAGCAGGAAAAACTGTTTTTT. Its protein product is CASSTPKGEQEKLFF.

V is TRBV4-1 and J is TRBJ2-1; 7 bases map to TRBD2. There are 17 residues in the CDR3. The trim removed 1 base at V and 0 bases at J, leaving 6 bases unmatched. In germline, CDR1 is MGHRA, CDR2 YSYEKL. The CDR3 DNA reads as TGCGCCAGCAGCCAAGGGGAGGGGCTAAACTCCTACAATGAGCAGTTCTTC. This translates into CASSQGEGLNSYNEQFF.

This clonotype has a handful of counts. CDR3 nucleotide sequence: TGTGCCAGCAGTTCCCAGACAGGGCGCAATCAGCCCCAGCATTTT. This gives the protein CASSSQTGRNQPQHF. This rearrangement joins TRBV28 to TRBJ1-5; 7 nucleotides align to TRBD1. This CDR3 has 15 amino acids. Germline V gene data show CDR1 as MDHEN and CDR2 as SYDVKM. The J segment lost 2 bases and the V segment lost 4 bases, leaving 5 bases of the junction unmatched.

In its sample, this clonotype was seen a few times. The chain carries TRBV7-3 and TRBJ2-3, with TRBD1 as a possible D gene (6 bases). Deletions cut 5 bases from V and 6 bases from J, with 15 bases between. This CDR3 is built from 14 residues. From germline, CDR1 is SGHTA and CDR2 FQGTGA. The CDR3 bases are TGTGCCAGCAGCCATCGACAGGACGGGGATACGCAGTATTTT. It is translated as CASSHRQDGDTQYF.

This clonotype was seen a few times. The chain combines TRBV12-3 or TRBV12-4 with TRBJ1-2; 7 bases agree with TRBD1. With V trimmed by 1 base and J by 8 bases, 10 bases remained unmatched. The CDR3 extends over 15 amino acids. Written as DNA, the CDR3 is TGTGCCAGCAGTTTAGGCCCCATCAGGGGGGAAGGCTACACCTTC. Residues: CASSLGPIRGEGYTF.

The CDR3 is CASSTDRGRGNNEQFF. The DNA of the CDR3 is TGTGCCAGTAGTACGGACAGGGGCAGGGGTAACAATGAGCAGTTCTTC. The chain employs TRBV19 and TRBJ2-1; 9 positions agree with TRBD1. The CDR3 totals 16 residues. V was pared by 4 bases and J by 5 bases, with 9 bases of the junction left unmatched. Germline V lookup: CDR1 LNHDA, CDR2 SQIVND (reference sequence).

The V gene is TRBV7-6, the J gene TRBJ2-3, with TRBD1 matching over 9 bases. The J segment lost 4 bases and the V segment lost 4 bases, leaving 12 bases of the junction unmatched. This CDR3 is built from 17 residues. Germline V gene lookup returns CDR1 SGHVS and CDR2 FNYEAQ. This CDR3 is CASSSDAGTGISDTQYF. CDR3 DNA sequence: TGTGCCAGCAGCTCAGATGCCGGGACAGGGATTTCAGATACGCAGTATTTT.

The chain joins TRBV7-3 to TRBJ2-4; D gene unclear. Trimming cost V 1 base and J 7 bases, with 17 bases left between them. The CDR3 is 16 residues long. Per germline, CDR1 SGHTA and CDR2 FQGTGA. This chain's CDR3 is CASSLIYPGSKNIQYF. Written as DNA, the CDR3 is TGTGCCAGCAGCTTAATTTACCCGGGTTCGAAGAACATTCAGTACTTC.

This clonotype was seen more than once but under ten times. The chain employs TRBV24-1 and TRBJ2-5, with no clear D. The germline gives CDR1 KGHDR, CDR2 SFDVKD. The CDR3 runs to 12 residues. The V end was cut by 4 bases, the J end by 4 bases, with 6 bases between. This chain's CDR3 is CATSDWSETQYF. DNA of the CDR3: TGTGCCACCAGTGACTGGTCAGAGACCCAGTACTTC.

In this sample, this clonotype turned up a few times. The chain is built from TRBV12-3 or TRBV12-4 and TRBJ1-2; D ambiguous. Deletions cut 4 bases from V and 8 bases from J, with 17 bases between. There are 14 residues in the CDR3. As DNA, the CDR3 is TGTGCCAGCAGTTCATCCCCAGCTTCTCGAGGCTACACCTTC. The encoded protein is CASSSSPASRGYTF.

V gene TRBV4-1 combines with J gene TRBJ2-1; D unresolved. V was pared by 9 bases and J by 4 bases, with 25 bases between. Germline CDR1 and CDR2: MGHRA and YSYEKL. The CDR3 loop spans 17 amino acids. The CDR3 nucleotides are TGCGCCAGTCAAATCCGATTGTCGGCACTTACTTACAATGAGCAGTTCTTC. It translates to CASQIRLSALTYNEQFF.